This entry lists 15 T cell receptor beta chains sequenced from one sample in a study of early T cells in non-severe SARS-CoV-2 infection. A single record per CDR3 protein comes from TCRdb applying MiXCR to the 5' RACE reads. Among about 70,000 distinct CDR3 sequences listed, 4.6% were seen once. The material was whole blood, obtained at baseline. The source is an adult who was a healthcare worker with PCR-confirmed SARS-CoV-2 infection or an uninfected control (not recorded which). The donor label of this sample is uncertain.

As concerns this clonotype: An end of the junction differs from the germline gene, which may be a read error. This chain joins TRBV18 and TRBJ2-7; D might be TRBD2 (5 bases). Germline V gives CDR1 KGHSH, CDR2 LQKENI. The CDR3 extends over 13 amino acids. In DNA form, the CDR3 reads TGTGTCAGCTCACCAGCGGATACCTACGAGCAGTACTTC. Translated: CVSSPADTYEQYF.

This clonotype showed up many times. This chain links TRBV7-6 with TRBJ1-1; weak D call: TRBD1 (5 bases). This CDR3 contains 15 residues. With 1 base removed from V and 4 bases from J, the gap between germline ends came to 13 bases. CDR1 and CDR2 (germline): SGHVS, FNYEAQ. CDR3 protein: CASSLVDGTATEAFF. The CDR3 DNA reads as TGTGCCAGCAGCTTAGTGGATGGGACGGCCACTGAAGCTTTCTTT.

This clonotype has at least ten counts. The chain uses TRBV20-1 and TRBJ1-2, with D maybe TRBD1 (6 bases). The CDR3 has 13 amino acids. Deletions cut 3 bases from V and 4 bases from J, with 12 bases between. Germline CDR1 DFQATT, CDR2 SNEGSKA (reference sequence). CDR3 in DNA: TGCAGTGCTAGCGGGGGCGCCTCCTATGGCTACACCTTC. It is translated as CSASGGASYGYTF.

The rearrangement uses TRBV12-3 or TRBV12-4 and TRBJ2-1; no firm D call. This CDR3 contains 13 residues. Between the trimmed V and J ends, which lost 3 bases and 4 bases, there was a span of 7 bases. The CDR3 DNA sequence: TGTGCCAGCAGTTTGCAATCGTACAATGAGCAGTTCTTC. Translating it yields CASSLQSYNEQFF.

This clonotype has more than one count but fewer than ten. The J gene is TRBJ1-1, the V gene TRBV10-1, with a weak D call TRBD1 (5 bases). V lost 4 bases and J 8 bases, leaving 14 bases between the germline ends. This CDR3 has 13 residues. Per the germline V gene, CDR1 is WNHNN and CDR2 is SYGVQD (reference sequence). CDR3 in DNA: TGCGCCAGCAGTGGAGACAGAGGGTACGAAGCTTTCTTT. Its translation is CASSGDRGYEAFF.

This clonotype has a handful of counts. V usage is TRBV18 and J usage is TRBJ1-1; D is uncertain. In germline, CDR1 is KGHSH, CDR2 LQKENI. The CDR3 is 14 amino acids. V was cut by 4 bases and J by 5 bases, with 14 bases left in between. The CDR3 DNA reads TGTGCCAGCTCACTAGAAACGGGCTCGACTGAAGCTTTCTTT. It translates to CASSLETGSTEAFF.

This clonotype was recorded a few times. The rearrangement links TRBV29-1 to TRBJ2-5; 7 nucleotides match TRBD1. V trimming: 6 bases; J trimming: 3 bases; junction bases outside the gene matches: 22. The CDR3 covers 18 residues. Germline loops: CDR1 SQVTM, CDR2 ANQGSEA. DNA of the CDR3: TGCAGCGTCCCTTCCCACCCACTCAGACAGGGTCGGGAAGAGACCCAGTACTTC. It codes for CSVPSHPLRQGREETQYF.

V is TRBV18 and J is TRBJ1-1, with 10 bases lining up with TRBD1. The germline V gene has CDR1 KGHSH and CDR2 LQKENI. CDR3 length: 15 residues. J was trimmed by 2 bases and V by 3 bases; bases with no gene match: 3. This CDR3 is CASSPETGGNTEAFF. CDR3 nucleotides: TGTGCCAGCTCACCCGAGACAGGGGGCAACACTGAAGCTTTCTTT.

This clonotype was seen a handful of times. The chain combines TRBV4-1 with TRBJ1-1; D is uncertain. Germline V gives CDR1 MGHRA, CDR2 YSYEKL. The CDR3 runs to 13 residues. The V and J ends lost 3 bases and 1 base respectively, with 6 bases between them. The CDR3 spells CASSQTRNTEAFF. The CDR3 nucleotides are TGCGCCAGCAGCCAGACTCGGAACACTGAAGCTTTCTTT.

This clonotype was found many times. The V gene is TRBV28, the J gene TRBJ1-6; D call uncertain. The germline CDR1 and CDR2 sequences are MDHEN and SYDVKM. V lost 5 bases and J 10 bases, leaving 18 bases between the germline ends. The length of the CDR3 is 15 residues. The CDR3 DNA reads as TGTGCCAGCAGTCGACAAACTCCAGGCTGGTCACCCCTCCACTTT. Protein: CASSRQTPGWSPLHF.

The table lists this clonotype with a few counts. V is TRBV20-1 and J is TRBJ2-5; 11 bases are shared with TRBD2. The ends lost 6 bases at V and 4 bases at J; junction bases unmatched: 7. The V gene's germline CDR1 is DFQATT and CDR2 SNEGSKA (reference sequence). The CDR3 is made up of 14 amino acids. In nucleotides, the CDR3 is TGCAGTGCCACAGCACTAGCGGGGGCAGAGACCCAGTACTTC. Translation: CSATALAGAETQYF.

This clonotype was observed at least ten times. The rearrangement uses TRBV12-3 or TRBV12-4 and TRBJ1-6, with D hard to call. V shed 3 bases and J shed 7 bases, with 10 bases lying between them. This CDR3 has 14 amino acids. The DNA for the CDR3 is TGTGCCAGCAGTTTCCCCAGGTTAAATTCACCCCTCCACTTT. It encodes CASSFPRLNSPLHF.

This clonotype was recorded many times. The genes are TRBV25-1 and TRBJ2-3; the D gene is possibly TRBD2 (6 bases). V was pared by 2 bases and J by 2 bases, with 8 bases between. The CDR3 has 14 residues. Germline V CDR1 and CDR2: MGHDK, SYGVNS. The CDR3 coding sequence is TGTGCCAGCAGTGAACCGGGGGTCACAGATACGCAGTATTTT. This translates into CASSEPGVTDTQYF.

This clonotype was observed a few times. The V call is TRBV13, the J call TRBJ2-3, with D unresolved. The germline V gene encodes CDR1 PRHDT and CDR2 FYEKMQ (reference sequence). The CDR3 runs to 15 residues. Trimming stripped 5 bases from V and 0 bases from J, with 12 bases between. CDR3 loop: CASSPIDGSTDTQYF. CDR3 nucleotide sequence: TGTGCCAGCAGCCCCATAGATGGGAGCACAGATACGCAGTATTTT.

This clonotype was detected many times. A junction end diverges from the germline sequence, so it may reflect a read error. The V call is TRBV7-7, the J call TRBJ2-7; a weak D match, TRBD2 (6 bases). There are 13 residues in the CDR3. The germline V gene encodes CDR1 SSHAT and CDR2 FNYEAQ (reference sequence). The CDR3 region has the DNA TGTGCTAGCAGCTTAGCGGTTTCCTACGAGCAGTACTTC. Its protein is CASSLAVSYEQYF.